The 27 T cell receptor beta chains below all came from one sample that was sequenced in a study of human T cells and chemical hapten exposure. Stated time point: pre-sensitization, week 0. Treatment given: therapeutic diphenylcyclopropenone sensitization with weekly scalp DPC. TCRdb ran MiXCR on the RACE reads and lists one entry per CDR3 protein. The table has 87,000 or so distinct CDR3 sequences, around 10% seen once. The sample here was whole blood, taken in connection with sensitization to the hapten diphenylcyclopropenone (DPC). The receptors were sampled from a woman between 40 and 55 years old with alopecia areata. Some clones in this sample may be carry-over from other donors' samples.

There are a few counts of this clonotype. This chain uses TRBV5-4 with TRBJ2-1; weak D call: TRBD2 (7 bases). CDR3 length: 17 amino acids. V dropped 0 bases and J dropped 5 bases, with 18 bases sitting between them. Germline CDR1 reads SGHNT; CDR2 reads YYREEE (reference sequence). CDR3 region: CASSLAPGGAQNNEQFF. The CDR3 region has the DNA TGTGCCAGCAGCTTGGCCCCTGGGGGGGCGCAAAACAATGAGCAGTTCTTC. Based on the CDR3 plus reference TRBV5-4 and TRBJ2-1, the full variable domain is ETGVTQSPTHLIKTRGQQVTLRCSSQSGHNTVSWYQQALGQGPQFIFQYYREEENGRGNFPPRFSGLQFPNYSSELNVNALELDDSALYLCASSLAPGGAQNNEQFFGPGTRLTVL.

This clonotype was seen at least ten times. The chain couples TRBV5-5 to TRBJ1-6; D remains ambiguous. Trimming stripped 0 bases from V and 6 bases from J, with 7 bases between. CDR1 and CDR2 from the germline V gene are SGHKS and YYEKEE (reference sequence). This CDR3 has 14 amino acids. DNA of the CDR3: TGTGCCAGCAGCTTGGTCAGCTCTAATTCACCCCTCCACTTT. This translates into CASSLVSSNSPLHF.

A note on this clonotype: A much larger clonotype is one base distant, so this may be a read error. The conserved closing phenylalanine or tryptophan is absent in this CDR3, likely reflecting a read error. The DNA is omitted, as the CDR3 cannot be located on it reliably, and the CDR3 follows TCRdb's listing. J is TRBJ2-5 and V is TRBV20-1; the tabulated D call, TRBD2, remains unverified against the DNA. Ends included, the CDR3 has 10 residues. Germline lookup yields CDR1 DFQATT and CDR2 SNEGSKA (reference sequence). This chain's CDR3 is CSAGADWPYL.

This clonotype was recorded at least ten times. The CDR3 DNA reads as TGTGCCAGCAGCTCAGGGACCGGGACGGTCTCCTACGAGCAGTACTTC. Its protein product is CASSSGTGTVSYEQYF. This chain joins TRBV5-4 and TRBJ2-7; tentatively, D is TRBD1 or TRBD2 (5 bases each). V lost 3 bases and J 0 bases, leaving 16 bases between the germline ends. This CDR3 comprises 16 residues. Germline V CDR1 and CDR2: SGHNT, YYREEE (reference sequence). Full variable domain (missing parts from reference TRBV5-4 and TRBJ2-7): ETGVTQSPTHLIKTRGQQVTLRCSSQSGHNTVSWYQQALGQGPQFIFQYYREEENGRGNFPPRFSGLQFPNYSSELNVNALELDDSALYLCASSSGTGTVSYEQYFGPGTRLTVT.

This clonotype was found many times. The chain joins TRBV30 to TRBJ2-1, with 15 bases that match TRBD2. CDR3 length: 15 residues. Germline-derived CDR1 and CDR2 are GTSNPN and SVGIG (reference sequence). Trimming at V came to 5 bases and at J to 4 bases, leaving 3 bases not matched to a gene. CDR3 loop: CAWGTSGGTYNEQFF. Written as DNA, the CDR3 is TGTGCCTGGGGGACTAGCGGGGGGACTTACAATGAGCAGTTCTTC.

CDR3: CASSDEVSYNSPLHF. In nucleotides, the CDR3 is TGTGCCAGCAGTGATGAGGTCTCCTATAATTCACCCCTCCACTTT. The genes are TRBV6-1 and TRBJ1-6; D is ambiguous. Trimming left V 3 bases short and J 0 bases short, with 6 bases between. Germline V gene lookup returns CDR1 MNHNS and CDR2 SASEGT. CDR3 length: 15 amino acids.

This clonotype has just a few counts. The J gene is TRBJ1-3, the V gene TRBV6-2 or TRBV6-3; D ambiguous. Germline V CDR1 and CDR2: MNHEY, SVGEGT. The V end lost 10 bases, the J end lost 0 bases, and 10 bases lay between the germline ends. The CDR3 has 13 residues. The CDR3 coding sequence is TGTGCCACAGGTTCTAACTCTGGAAACACCATATATTTT. Amino acid sequence: CATGSNSGNTIYF.

This clonotype was seen more than once but under ten times. The rearrangement joins TRBV28 to TRBJ2-1; 11 bases are a match to TRBD1. The CDR3 is 17 residues long. Losses at the gene ends were 6 bases for V and 7 bases for J; bases not matched to a gene: 14. The V gene's germline CDR1 is MDHEN and CDR2 SYDVKM. The CDR3 DNA reads as TGTGCCAGCAGACCGTGGGAGGACAGGGGGCTTTTGAATGAGCAGTTCTTC. As protein: CASRPWEDRGLLNEQFF.

The sample holds a few counts of this clonotype. The chain recombines TRBV10-3 with TRBJ2-7; possibly TRBD2 for D (5 bases). Germline V gene data show CDR1 as ENHRY and CDR2 as SYGVKD. Deletions cut 6 bases from V and 0 bases from J, with 12 bases between. CDR3 length: 14 amino acids. CDR3 bases: TGTGCCATCAGCACACCTACTAGCTCCTACGAGCAGTACTTC. Translated, it gives CAISTPTSSYEQYF.

The table lists this clonotype with a few counts. The chain couples TRBV7-9 to TRBJ1-1, with 7 positions matching TRBD1. Per the germline V gene, CDR1 is SEHNR and CDR2 is FQNEAQ (reference sequence). V trimming: 1 base; J trimming: 4 bases; junction bases outside the gene matches: 3. The CDR3 spans 14 residues. This CDR3 reads CASSLGQGVTEAFF. The DNA of the CDR3 is TGTGCCAGCAGCTTAGGGCAGGGGGTCACTGAAGCTTTCTTT. The full variable domain, its missing parts supplied by reference TRBV7-9 and TRBJ1-1, is DTGVSQNPRHKITKRGQNVTFRCDPISEHNRLYWYRQTLGQGPEFLTYFQNEAQLEKSRLLSDRFSAERPKGSFSTLEIQRTEQGDSAMYLCASSLGQGVTEAFFGQGTRLTVV.

This clonotype has a handful of counts. The genes are TRBV5-1 and TRBJ2-2; D ambiguous. Trimming shortened V by 2 bases and J by 0 bases, and 8 bases separated the two germline ends. Germline assignment: CDR1 SGHRS and CDR2 YFSETQ. CDR3 length: 15 residues. In DNA form, the CDR3 reads TGCGCCAGCAGCTTCTGGAAATCGAACACCGGGGAGCTGTTTTTT. Its protein product is CASSFWKSNTGELFF.

This clonotype was detected only a few times. The chain uses TRBV6-1 and TRBJ2-1, with a weak D call TRBD2 (7 bases). The CDR3 is 16 residues long. The germline V and J ends were trimmed by 7 bases and 4 bases, with 20 bases remaining between them. The germline V gene encodes CDR1 MNHNS and CDR2 SASEGT. The CDR3 protein is CASKAWGGGHYNEQFF. The CDR3 DNA sequence: TGTGCCAGCAAAGCATGGGGAGGGGGGCATTACAATGAGCAGTTCTTC.

This clonotype was seen a few times. The CDR3 bases are TGCGCCAGCAGCTTGACTAGGACCGGGGAATACGGAAACACCATATATTTT. Amino acid sequence: CASSLTRTGEYGNTIYF. The chain uses TRBV5-1 and TRBJ1-3; no reliable D call. V dropped 1 base and J dropped 4 bases, with 18 bases sitting between them. Germline loops: CDR1 SGHRS, CDR2 YFSETQ. This CDR3 spans 17 amino acids.

This clonotype showed up many times. The chain joins TRBV9 to TRBJ1-2, with no clear D. The length of the CDR3 is 13 residues. V was clipped by 2 bases and J by 2 bases, with 7 bases between them. Germline CDR1 reads SGDLS; CDR2 reads YYNGEE. CDR3 sequence reads: CASSVGGNYGYTF. CDR3 nucleotides: TGTGCCAGCAGCGTCGGCGGAAACTATGGCTACACCTTC.

The chain has TRBV7-9 and TRBJ2-5; unclear D gene. V shed 4 bases and J shed 0 bases, with 3 bases lying between them. The CDR3 totals 12 residues. Germline loops: CDR1 SEHNR, CDR2 FQNEAQ (reference sequence). The CDR3 nucleotides are TGTGCCAGCAGCTACGACCAAGAGACCCAGTACTTC. The encoded protein is CASSYDQETQYF.

This clonotype came up many times. This sequence joins TRBV4-2 and TRBJ2-3; 10 nucleotides agree with TRBD2. This CDR3 has 14 residues. Trimming removed 4 bases from V and 7 bases from J; junction bases left unmatched: 5. Germline V gives CDR1 LGHNA, CDR2 YNFKEQ. CDR3 residues: CASSLKRGGNTQYF. CDR3 in DNA: TGTGCCAGCAGCCTTAAGCGGGGGGGAAATACGCAGTATTTT.

This clonotype was counted only a few times. The V gene is TRBV28, the J gene TRBJ1-5, with no clear D. Deletions cut 8 bases from V and 1 base from J, with 15 bases between. Per germline, CDR1 MDHEN and CDR2 SYDVKM. This CDR3 spans 15 amino acids. The CDR3 bases are TGTGCCAGCTCCCCTCTAAGAGGCAGCAATCAGCCCCAGCATTTT. This sequence encodes CASSPLRGSNQPQHF.

There are many counts of this clonotype. The chain carries TRBV7-9 and TRBJ1-1; 11 bases line up with TRBD1. Germline values: CDR1 SEHNR, CDR2 FQNEAQ (reference sequence). This CDR3 region has 17 residues. Trimming removed 3 bases from V and 0 bases from J; junction bases left unmatched: 6. For the CDR3, the DNA is TGTGCCAGCAGCTTTCCGGACAGGGGGCAAATGAACACTGAAGCTTTCTTT. It is translated as CASSFPDRGQMNTEAFF.

This clonotype was picked up many times. The chain joins TRBV5-1 to TRBJ1-1, with D tentatively TRBD1 (5 bases). V lost 4 bases to trimming and J lost 3 bases, with 13 bases between them. CDR1 is SGHRS, CDR2 YFSETQ, per germline. The CDR3 covers 14 residues. CDR3 DNA sequence: TGCGCCAGCAGCGTGACCGGGGCCTACACTGAAGCTTTCTTT. It specifies CASSVTGAYTEAFF. Together with reference TRBV5-1 and TRBJ1-1, the CDR3 gives the full variable domain: KAGVTQTPRYLIKTRGQQVTLSCSPISGHRSVSWYQQTPGQGLQFLFEYFSETQRNKGNFPGRFSGRQFSNSRSEMNVSTLELGDSALYLCASSVTGAYTEAFFGQGTRLTVV.

This clonotype was counted a few times. The V gene is TRBV3-1, the J gene TRBJ2-2, with TRBD2 identical over 15 bases. Germline V gene sequence: CDR1 LGHDT, CDR2 YNNKEL (reference sequence). Trimming at V came to 4 bases and at J to 4 bases, leaving 10 bases not matched to a gene. The CDR3 has 19 amino acids. DNA of the CDR3: TGTGCCAGCAGCCCCAAAGCCCCGGGACTAGCGGGGGGCACCGGGGAGCTGTTTTTT. Residues: CASSPKAPGLAGGTGELFF.

There are a few counts of this clonotype. The gene calls are TRBV7-2 and TRBJ2-7, with 7 bases lining up with TRBD1. J was trimmed by 5 bases and V by 5 bases; bases with no gene match: 9. In germline, CDR1 is SGHTA, CDR2 FQGNSA. The CDR3 length is 14 residues. CDR3 bases: TGTGCCAGCAGCCCGCGGACAGGAGGAGACGAGCAGTACTTC. It yields the protein CASSPRTGGDEQYF.

The V and J genes are TRBV27 and TRBJ2-4, with a weak D call TRBD2 (6 bases). Germline loops: CDR1 MNHEY, CDR2 SMNVEV (reference sequence). The CDR3 extends over 17 amino acids. V was cut by 5 bases and J by 6 bases, with 23 bases left in between. The CDR3 DNA sequence: TGTGCCAGCAGTCCAGCGCGTCTTTGGCGGGGTGGAAACATTCAGTACTTC. Translated: CASSPARLWRGGNIQYF.

This clonotype was counted between two and nine times. The V gene is TRBV4-2, the J gene TRBJ2-7; a possible D gene is TRBD1 (6 bases). The CDR3 has 18 amino acids. The ends were cut back, 0 bases at V and 2 bases at J, with 20 bases in the middle. Per the germline V gene, CDR1 is LGHNA and CDR2 is YNFKEQ. Here the CDR3 DNA reads TGTGCCAGCAGCCAAGACAGGCAGGGGCCTGCTCTAACCTACGAGCAGTACTTC. Translated: CASSQDRQGPALTYEQYF.

Here the CDR3 DNA reads TGTGCCAGCAGCCAAGGAGGACCCAATGAGCAGTTCTTC. Protein product: CASSQGGPNEQFF. The chain carries TRBV4-2 and TRBJ2-1; D remains unclear. The CDR3 runs to 13 residues. Germline V gives CDR1 LGHNA, CDR2 YNFKEQ. V was clipped by 1 base and J by 6 bases, with 7 bases between them.

This clonotype has a count of ten or more. The chain recombines TRBV6-2 or TRBV6-3 with TRBJ2-7, with D possibly matching TRBD2 (7 bases). This CDR3 has 15 amino acids. Germline CDR1 is MNHEY and CDR2 is SVGEGT. Between the trimmed V and J ends, which lost 6 bases and 4 bases, there was a span of 19 bases. CDR3 DNA: TGTGCCAGCAGGCTGAGTGGCGGGGGCGGATACGAGCAGTACTTC. This gives the protein CASRLSGGGGYEQYF.

This clonotype showed up just a few times. The rearrangement uses TRBV4-2 and TRBJ2-7; the D call may be TRBD1 or TRBD2 (6 bases each). There are 19 residues in the CDR3. Trimming left V 0 bases short and J 0 bases short, with 21 bases between. In germline, CDR1 is LGHNA, CDR2 YNFKEQ. CDR3 DNA sequence: TGTGCCAGCAGCCAAGAGAGGGGTTTACAGGGACTCCGCTCCTACGAGCAGTACTTC. Amino acids: CASSQERGLQGLRSYEQYF.

This chain's CDR3 is CAWVGQGGRGGYTF. The DNA for the CDR3 is TGTGCCTGGGTCGGACAGGGCGGTCGCGGCGGCTACACCTTC. J is TRBJ1-2 and V is TRBV30; 8 bases map to TRBD1. Looked up from germline, CDR1 is GTSNPN and CDR2 is SVGIG (reference sequence). The CDR3 is made up of 14 amino acids. V lost 5 bases to trimming and J lost 8 bases; unmatched junction nucleotides: 13.